This is a list of T cell receptor beta chains from one sample in a study of T cells expressing NK-cell markers. From its re-call of the 5' RACE reads, TCRdb lists each CDR3 protein once, without DNA. This table holds approximately 380,000 distinct CDR3 sequences. Sequences were obtained from blood T cells: a sorted CD56 or NKG2C T cell subset, CD4+ or CD8+ T cells, or bulk PBMC T cells (not recorded which). The receptor set was obtained from a man aged 18-75 years in good health. The CDR3 runs from the conserved cysteine through the conserved F or W.

CDR3aa: CASSQEQGFHNEQFF
v_gene: TRBV3-1
j_gene: TRBJ2-1

CDR3aa: CASSYSEGGGNSPLHF
v_gene: TRBV6-5
j_gene: TRBJ1-6

CDR3aa: CAWSPGTSGGFVQYF
v_gene: TRBV30
j_gene: TRBJ2-7

CDR3aa: CATRRQSEQFF
v_gene: TRBV15
j_gene: TRBJ2-1

CDR3aa: CASNRFSGGAHGELFF
v_gene: TRBV12-3/TRBV12-4
j_gene: TRBJ2-2

CDR3aa: CASSLEIGPQSSYEQYF
v_gene: TRBV5-1
j_gene: TRBJ2-7

CDR3aa: CASGSTPSGGAGEQFF
v_gene: TRBV12-5
j_gene: TRBJ2-1

CDR3aa: CASFLVPGTDTQYF
v_gene: TRBV5-1
j_gene: TRBJ2-3

CDR3aa: CSASYPSSYEQYF
v_gene: TRBV20-1
j_gene: TRBJ2-7

CDR3aa: CSVTRTGDYGYTF
v_gene: TRBV29-1
j_gene: TRBJ1-2

CDR3aa: CASSSRQGGGTEAFF
v_gene: TRBV6-5
j_gene: TRBJ1-1

CDR3aa: CASSDSNRQQQFF
v_gene: TRBV6-4
j_gene: TRBJ2-1

CDR3aa: CASSLAALSGGSTDTQYF
v_gene: TRBV7-2
j_gene: TRBJ2-3

CDR3aa: CSARGSQRGRRDTQYF
v_gene: TRBV20-1
j_gene: TRBJ2-3

CDR3aa: CASAGGLGNEQYF
v_gene: TRBV11-1
j_gene: TRBJ2-7

CDR3aa: CASSDRRGWDEQYF
v_gene: TRBV2
j_gene: TRBJ2-7

CDR3aa: CASSRRTGTKDTQYF
v_gene: TRBV7-7
j_gene: TRBJ2-3

CDR3aa: CSVEDYPNYGYTF
v_gene: TRBV29-1
j_gene: TRBJ1-2

CDR3aa: CASSFLGTAVTSTDTQYF
v_gene: TRBV11-2
j_gene: TRBJ2-3

CDR3aa: CASSLAANGAPETQYF
v_gene: TRBV5-1
j_gene: TRBJ2-5

CDR3aa: CSAPKQGRTDTQYF
v_gene: TRBV20-1
j_gene: TRBJ2-3

CDR3aa: CASSVVQRSSYEQYF
v_gene: TRBV18
j_gene: TRBJ2-7

CDR3aa: CASSLVGGGAYNEQFF
v_gene: TRBV11-2
j_gene: TRBJ2-1

CDR3aa: CASRTGLAGGRGGNEQFF
v_gene: TRBV11-2
j_gene: TRBJ2-1

CDR3aa: CASSRQGGGSEQFF
v_gene: TRBV27
j_gene: TRBJ2-1

CDR3aa: CASSLVMGAQETQYF
v_gene: TRBV5-1
j_gene: TRBJ2-5

CDR3aa: CASSPWEGAGYGYTF
v_gene: TRBV6-1
j_gene: TRBJ1-2

CDR3aa: CASSARTANYGYTF
v_gene: TRBV3-1
j_gene: TRBJ1-2

CDR3aa: CASSPPGREPQHF
v_gene: TRBV18
j_gene: TRBJ1-5